This entry lists 5 T cell receptor beta chains sequenced from one sample in a study of blood T cell repertoires in COVID-19 (dated by TCRdb to 2020 to 2021). Libraries were made using the immunoSEQ multiplex PCR assay. As stored in TCRdb, this immuneACCESS dataset retains in-frame rearrangements with V and J assigned. A fraction of the clones does not appear; measured against another copy, unresolved V genes explain less than half of the discrepancy, and the remainder lacks a known reason. The sample records fewer than 50,000 clones, 79% of which are singletons. About 25% of the sample goes to the ten largest clones. The source material was peripheral blood. The receptors originated from a man between 65 and 85 years old with acute or convalescent COVID-19.

V usage is TRBV6-5 and J usage is TRBJ2-2; D may be TRBD2 (5 bases). Germline assignment: CDR1 MNHEY and CDR2 SVGAGI. Trimming removed 7 bases at V and 3 bases at J, with 15 bases between. This CDR3 spans 15 amino acids. The CDR3 nucleotides read TGTGCCAGCACCCGAGAGGGTGGATACACCGGGGAGCTGTTTTTT. Translating it yields CASTREGGYTGELFF.

This chain links TRBV7-6 with TRBJ2-5, with D possibly being TRBD2 (6 bases). CDR1 and CDR2 (germline): SGHVS, FNYEAQ. Trimming left V 4 bases short and J 2 bases short, with 17 bases between. This CDR3 contains 16 residues. CDR3 in amino acids: CASSSRDPGTQETQYF. CDR3 nucleotide sequence: TGTGCCAGCAGCTCCAGAGACCCCGGGACTCAAGAGACCCAGTACTTC.

The rearrangement links TRBV5-1 to TRBJ2-7, with D possibly TRBD2 on 6 matching bases. Germline CDR1 SGHRS, CDR2 YFSETQ. V was clipped by 1 base and J by 3 bases, with 14 bases between them. This CDR3 comprises 15 residues. The CDR3: CASSLNRAGSYEQYF. CDR3 sequence (DNA): TGCGCCAGCAGCTTGAACCGGGCCGGGAGCTACGAGCAGTACTTC.

The DNA for the CDR3 is TGTGCCAGCAGCCGGGAGCCGGGGTACGAGCAGTACTTC. It specifies CASSREPGYEQYF. V gene TRBV7-9 combines with J gene TRBJ2-7; D is possibly TRBD2 (6 bases). Germline V lookup: CDR1 SEHNR, CDR2 FQNEAQ (reference sequence). The CDR3 consists of 13 residues. Trimming left V 5 bases short and J 4 bases short, with 12 bases between.

This chain uses TRBV12-3 or TRBV12-4 with TRBJ1-2, with D possibly being TRBD1 (5 bases). Trimming cost V 6 bases and J 1 base, with 9 bases left between them. This CDR3 has 13 residues. In nucleotides, the CDR3 is TGTGCCAGCAGCCCAGACAGTAACTATGGCTACACCTTC. Its translation: CASSPDSNYGYTF.